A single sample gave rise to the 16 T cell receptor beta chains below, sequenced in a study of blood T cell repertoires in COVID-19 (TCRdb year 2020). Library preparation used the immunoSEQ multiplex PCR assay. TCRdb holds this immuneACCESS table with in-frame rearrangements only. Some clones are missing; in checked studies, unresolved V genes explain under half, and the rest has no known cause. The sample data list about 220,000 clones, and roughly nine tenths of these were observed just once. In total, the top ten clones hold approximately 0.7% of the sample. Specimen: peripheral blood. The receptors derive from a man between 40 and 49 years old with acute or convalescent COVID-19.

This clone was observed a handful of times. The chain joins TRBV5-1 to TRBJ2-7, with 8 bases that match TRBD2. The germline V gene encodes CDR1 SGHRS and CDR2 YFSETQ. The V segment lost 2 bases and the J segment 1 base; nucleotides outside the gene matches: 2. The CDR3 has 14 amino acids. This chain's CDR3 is CASSFAGGSYEQYF. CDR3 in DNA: TGCGCCAGCAGCTTTGCGGGGGGTTCCTACGAGCAGTACTTC.

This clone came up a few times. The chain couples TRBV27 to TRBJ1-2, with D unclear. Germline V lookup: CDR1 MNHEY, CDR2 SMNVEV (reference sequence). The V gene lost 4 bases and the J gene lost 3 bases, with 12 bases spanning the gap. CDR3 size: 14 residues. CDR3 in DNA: TGTGCCAGCAGTTCCCAAGGCGGATACTATGGCTACACCTTC. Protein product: CASSSQGGYYGYTF.

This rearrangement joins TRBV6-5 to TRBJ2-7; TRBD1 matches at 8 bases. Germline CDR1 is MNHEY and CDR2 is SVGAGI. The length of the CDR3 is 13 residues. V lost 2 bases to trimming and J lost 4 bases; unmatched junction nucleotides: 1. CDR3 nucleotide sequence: TGTGCCAGCAGTTACGACAGGGGTTACGAGCAGTACTTC. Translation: CASSYDRGYEQYF.

The CDR3 nucleotides are TGTGCCAGTAGCTGGGGACAGGGGTGGGATACGCAGTATTTT. This translates into CASSWGQGWDTQYF. This sequence joins TRBV19 and TRBJ2-3; TRBD1 matches at 10 bases. Germline V gene sequence: CDR1 LNHDA, CDR2 SQIVND (reference sequence). With V trimmed by 6 bases and J by 6 bases, 6 bases remained unmatched. The CDR3 is 14 amino acids. Full variable domain (outside the CDR3, taken from reference TRBV19 and TRBJ2-3): DGGITQSPKYLFRKEGQNVTLSCEQNLNHDAMYWYRQDPGQGLRLIYYSQIVNDFQKGDIAEGYSVSREKKESFPLTVTSAQKNPTAFYLCASSWGQGWDTQYFGPGTRLTVL.

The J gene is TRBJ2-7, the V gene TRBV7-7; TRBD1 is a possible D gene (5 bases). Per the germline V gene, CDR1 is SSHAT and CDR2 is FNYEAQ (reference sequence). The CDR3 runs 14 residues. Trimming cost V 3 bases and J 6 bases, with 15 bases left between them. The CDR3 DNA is TGTGCCAGCAGCTTGAATACCCACAGGACCGAGCAGTACTTC. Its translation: CASSLNTHRTEQYF.

The CDR3 DNA reads as TGCGCCAGCAGCCAAGACCCCATAGGGCAGGGGATTACCTACGAGCAGTACTTC. This codes for CASSQDPIGQGITYEQYF. The J gene is TRBJ2-7, the V gene TRBV4-1, with D possibly TRBD1 on 6 matching bases. The germline V gene has CDR1 MGHRA and CDR2 YSYEKL. Trimming took off 0 bases at V and 2 bases at J, with 20 bases between the two ends. This CDR3 region has 18 residues.

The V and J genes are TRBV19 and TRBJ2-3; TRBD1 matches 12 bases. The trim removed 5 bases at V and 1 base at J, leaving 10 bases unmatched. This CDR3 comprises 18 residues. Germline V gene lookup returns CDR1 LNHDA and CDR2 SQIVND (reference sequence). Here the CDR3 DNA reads TGTGCCAGTAGTTCCGGGACAGGGGGCTGGAAAGGCACAGATACGCAGTATTTT. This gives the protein CASSSGTGGWKGTDTQYF. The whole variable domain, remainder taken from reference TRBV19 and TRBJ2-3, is DGGITQSPKYLFRKEGQNVTLSCEQNLNHDAMYWYRQDPGQGLRLIYYSQIVNDFQKGDIAEGYSVSREKKESFPLTVTSAQKNPTAFYLCASSSGTGGWKGTDTQYFGPGTRLTVL.

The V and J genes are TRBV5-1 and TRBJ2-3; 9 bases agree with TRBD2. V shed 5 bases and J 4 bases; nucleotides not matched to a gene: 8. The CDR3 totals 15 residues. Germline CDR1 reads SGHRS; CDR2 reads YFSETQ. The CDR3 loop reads CASRAGGLWADTQYF. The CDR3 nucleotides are TGCGCCAGCAGGGCGGGGGGGCTATGGGCAGATACGCAGTATTTT. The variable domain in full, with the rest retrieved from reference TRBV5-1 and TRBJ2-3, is KAGVTQTPRYLIKTRGQQVTLSCSPISGHRSVSWYQQTPGQGLQFLFEYFSETQRNKGNFPGRFSGRQFSNSRSEMNVSTLELGDSALYLCASRAGGLWADTQYFGPGTRLTVL.

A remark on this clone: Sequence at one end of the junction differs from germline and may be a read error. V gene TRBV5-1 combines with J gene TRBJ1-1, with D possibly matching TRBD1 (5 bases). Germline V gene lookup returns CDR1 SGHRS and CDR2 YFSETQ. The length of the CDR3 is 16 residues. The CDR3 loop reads CASSLGLQIEGTEAFF. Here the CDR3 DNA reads TGCGCCAGCAGTTTGGGGCTACAAATCGAGGGTACTGAAGCTTTCTTT.

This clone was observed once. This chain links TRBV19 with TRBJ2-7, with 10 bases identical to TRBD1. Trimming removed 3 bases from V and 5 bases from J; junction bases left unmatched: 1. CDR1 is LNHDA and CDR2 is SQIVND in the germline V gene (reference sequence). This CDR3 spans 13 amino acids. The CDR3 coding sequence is TGTGCCAGTAGTATGACAGGGGGCGACGAGCAGTACTTC. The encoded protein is CASSMTGGDEQYF.

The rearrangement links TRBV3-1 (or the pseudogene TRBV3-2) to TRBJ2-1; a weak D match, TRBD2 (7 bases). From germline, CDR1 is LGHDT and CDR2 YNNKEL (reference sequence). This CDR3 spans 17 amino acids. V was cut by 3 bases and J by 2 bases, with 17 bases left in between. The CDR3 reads CASSHPFGGPTYNEQFF. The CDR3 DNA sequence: TGTGCCAGCAGCCACCCCTTCGGGGGGCCGACCTACAATGAGCAGTTCTTC.

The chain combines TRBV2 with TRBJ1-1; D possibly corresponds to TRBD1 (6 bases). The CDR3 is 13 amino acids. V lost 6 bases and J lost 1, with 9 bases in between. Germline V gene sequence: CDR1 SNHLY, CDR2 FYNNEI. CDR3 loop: CASRLGGNTEAFF. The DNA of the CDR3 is TGTGCCAGCAGATTAGGGGGGAACACTGAAGCTTTCTTT. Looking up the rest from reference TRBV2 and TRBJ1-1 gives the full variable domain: EPEVTQTPSHQVTQMGQEVILRCVPISNHLYFYWYRQILGQKVEFLVSFYNNEISEKSEIFDDQFSVERPDGSNFTLKIRSTKLEDSAMYFCASRLGGNTEAFFGQGTRLTVV.

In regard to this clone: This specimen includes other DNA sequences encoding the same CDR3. The CDR3 loop is CASSEQAGGETQYF. DNA for the CDR3: TGTGCCAGCAGTGAACAAGCGGGGGGAGAGACCCAGTACTTC. The V gene is TRBV2, the J gene TRBJ2-5; 9 positions match TRBD2. V shed 2 bases, J shed 4 bases, and the junction held 2 bases outside the gene matches. The length of the CDR3 is 14 residues. Germline V gene data show CDR1 as SNHLY and CDR2 as FYNNEI.

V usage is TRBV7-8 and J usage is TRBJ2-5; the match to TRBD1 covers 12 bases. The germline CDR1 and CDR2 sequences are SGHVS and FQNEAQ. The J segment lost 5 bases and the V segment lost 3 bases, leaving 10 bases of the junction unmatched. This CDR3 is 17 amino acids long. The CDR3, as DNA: TGTGCCAGCAGCTTTACTTGGGACAGGGGGCGAGGCGAGACCCAGTACTTC. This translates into CASSFTWDRGRGETQYF.

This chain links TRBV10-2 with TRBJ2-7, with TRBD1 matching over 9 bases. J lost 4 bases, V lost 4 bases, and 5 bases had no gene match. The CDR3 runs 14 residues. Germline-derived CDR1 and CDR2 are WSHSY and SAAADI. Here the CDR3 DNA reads TGCGCCAGCAGTGCCCTGGGACAGGGTTACGAGCAGTACTTC. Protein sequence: CASSALGQGYEQYF.

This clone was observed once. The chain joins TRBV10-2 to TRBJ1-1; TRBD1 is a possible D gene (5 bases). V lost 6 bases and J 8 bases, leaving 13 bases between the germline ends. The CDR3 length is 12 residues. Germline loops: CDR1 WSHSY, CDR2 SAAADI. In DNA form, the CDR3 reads TGCGCCAGCAGCCTGGGACTTGCAGAAGCTTTCTTT. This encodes CASSLGLAEAFF.